This paragraph covers one TCR beta chain sequence. Its specificity is not known. The sample originates from a study of T cell repertoires in cytomegalovirus infection. Overall study: Selection of CMV epitopes for the study included recently identified HLA-C-restricted and well-studied HLA-B-restricted ones. Signatures in public TCR beta sequences pointed to both CMV infection and matching HLA type. Study-wide points: Pooled public TCR beta family frequency picked out CMV carriers with the relevant HLA. In two of eight donors, the top clonotype was HLA-C-restricted CMV-specific.

TCRdb called the reads again in MiXCR, with one record for every CDR3 protein. The sample gives approximately 1,000,000 distinct CDR3 sequences, roughly 30% of which show up once; about an eighth is in the top ten. V gave up 1 base and J gave up 2 bases, with 15 bases separating them. Germline-derived CDR1 and CDR2 are SQVTM and ANQGSEA. This CDR3 spans 16 amino acids. The sequence was collected from a human donor in good health (CMV status not recorded). Some clones in this sample may be carry-over from other donors' samples. Here the sequenced sample was cultured CD8+ T cells from PBMCs, taken from culture after CMV antigen stimulation. V gene TRBV29-1 combines with J gene TRBJ2-1; D is tentatively TRBD1 or TRBD2 (6 bases each). CDR3 region: CSVEGGLSGTYNEQFF. CDR3 bases: TGCAGCGTTGAAGGGGGGCTTAGCGGAACCTACAATGAGCAGTTCTTC.